Listed below are T cell receptor beta chains from one sample, sequenced in a study of blood T cell repertoires in COVID-19. Produced via immunoSEQ multiplex PCR; TCRdb's table is partial and in-frame only. The repertoire holds about 140,000 clones, with about four fifths as singletons. Specimen: peripheral blood. The receptors were gathered from an older man with acute or convalescent COVID-19. CDR3s include the opening cysteine and the closing phenylalanine or tryptophan. A D gene is named only where the DNA matches it firmly. A row's size may be missing; if present it is once, few, many or a size class.

length,V,J,D,size,DNA,CDR3
14,TRBV7-2,TRBJ2-7,TRBD1,few,TGTGCCAGCAGCTCCGGACAGGGGGCCTACGAGCAGTACTTC,CASSSGQGAYEQYF
13,TRBV27,TRBJ2-3,.,.,TGTGCCAGCAGTTTATCGAGGGCAGATACGCAGTATTTT,CASSLSRADTQYF
14,TRBV28,TRBJ1-5,.,.,TGTGCCAGCAGTTTAGGCAGCGGGAATCAGCCCCAGCATTTT,CASSLGSGNQPQHF
12,TRBV7-3,TRBJ2-7,.,.,TGTGCCAGCAGCTCCTCTAGGCCCGAGCAGTACTTC,CASSSSRPEQYF
12,TRBV7-2,TRBJ1-2,TRBD1,few,TGTGCCAGCGCAGGGGACAGCTATGGCTACACCTTC,CASAGDSYGYTF
14,TRBV5-1,TRBJ2-1,TRBD2,few,TGCGCCAGCAGCCCTGGGACTAGGTTGGTTGAGCAGTTCTTC,CASSPGTRLVEQFF
12,TRBV7-9,TRBJ2-2,.,medium-sized,TGTGCCAGCAGATACATGGCCGGGGAGCTGTTTTTT,CASRYMAGELFF
16,TRBV9,TRBJ2-5,TRBD2,.,TGTGCCAGCAGCGTAGCCAGCGGGGGCCGAGGGGAGACCCAGTACTTC,CASSVASGGRGETQYF
18,TRBV4-2,TRBJ2-5,TRBD2,few,TGTGCCAGCAGCGCCGGCCTAAGAGCGGGGGCGTACCAAGAGACCCAGTACTTC,CASSAGLRAGAYQETQYF
16,TRBV19,TRBJ1-1,TRBD1,.,TGTGCCAGTAGTATCAAGGAGCCAGGGGGCATCACTGAAGCTTTCTTT,CASSIKEPGGITEAFF
13,TRBV19,TRBJ1-2,TRBD1,.,TGTGCCAGTAGTAGGACAGGGTCCTATGGCTACACCTTC,CASSRTGSYGYTF
15,TRBV28,TRBJ2-7,.,few,TGTGCCACTTACCAGGGGGGCTATCGCTCCTACGAGCAGTACTTC,CATYQGGYRSYEQYF